This T cell receptor (beta chain) was retrieved from a study of T-cell memory formation after mild COVID-19 (dated by TCRdb to the early 2020s). Study-level background: TCR sequence clusters from the two donors were found to be largely donor specific. In a couple of donors, T-cell clones that expanded and contracted after mild COVID-19 were tracked by sequencing TCRalpha and TCRbeta repertoires over time. Two young, previously healthy adult volunteers made up the cohort, one male and one female.

This sample was sequenced with an Illumina NovaSeq 6000. Using 5'RACE with constant-segment primers, TCRalpha and TCRbeta cDNA libraries were constructed, with sample barcodes and unique molecular identifiers added in the process. Trizol reagent was used to extract RNA from every sample. Library amplification was performed in two PCR steps, and a second sample barcode and Illumina TruSeq adapters were introduced in the second step. Sequencing of the libraries was done on an Illumina NovaSeq, producing 2 x 150 bp paired-end reads. The original methods were these. The reads were demultiplexed and collapsed into UMI-guided consensus sequences using migec v1.2.7. Using mixcr v2.1.11, UMI consensuses were aligned to TRA and TRB V and J templates and then assembled into clonotypes. Expanded or contracted clonotypes were those called significant by both edgeR and NoisET, with noise models trained on biological replicates. For edgeR calls, the cutoffs were a false discovery rate-adjusted p below 0.01 and a log2 fold-change threshold of 1. As an exploratory analysis of dynamics, max-normalized trajectories of the 1000 most abundant clonotypes were examined with PCA combined with hierarchical clustering. The CD4 or CD8 phenotype of responding clones was assigned using the separately sequenced CD4+ and CD8+ repertoires. TCRdb trimmed public reads at Q25 via fastp, called clones via MiXCR and kept in-frame beta chains. When rows share a CDR3 protein, they turn into one entry using the most common DNA and genes. The V and J calls follow TCRdb's processing rather than the paper's. Recorded for this sample are around 140,000 distinct CDR3 sequences; approximately 26% of them occurred a single time. The ten biggest clones cover approximately 25% of the sample.

Overall study results and their limits: SARS-CoV-2 specificity of the second-wave clones peaking on day 37 was not confirmed. Some responding clones were found in pre-infection memory, which suggests that pre-existing cross-reactive memory T cells took part in the SARS-CoV-2 response. Clones that contracted from day 15 to 85 showed balanced CD4/CD8 phenotypes, whereas a second wave of clones that expanded from day 15 to 37 leaned towards CD4+. The study included only a couple of mild cases, and larger cohorts that include severe cases with pre-infection samples were judged to be necessary. Contracting CD4+ clones were located mainly in the CM and EM memory subsets, whereas CD8+ clones were found to be enriched in EMRA.

This clonotype was detected a few times. The clone's antigen remains unknown. No clone much larger than this one lies a single base away; base qualities are absent. In the germline V gene, CDR1 corresponds to SNHLY and CDR2 to FYNNEI. Unmatched junction bases come to 22, with V trimmed by 4 bases and J by 7 bases. The CDR3, from cysteine to phenylalanine, totals 20 residues. Solely the CDR3 DNA is kept, with 60 bases framed from the first base. Ficoll-Paque density gradient centrifugation was used to isolate PBMCs. The V and J segments used are TRBV2 and TRBJ2-2; 9 bases in between match TRBD1. The clonotype comes from an adult woman who had mild COVID-19 (a few samples of this study predate the infection). The sample titles of this study are shuffled in the database, so cell type and time point are left out; the donor was told from shared clones. The specimen sequenced was PBMCs or a T cell subset sorted from them (not recorded which). The nucleotides are TGTGCCAGCAGTGGGGAGACAGGGGGGAACACACCCACTCATCTCGGGGAGCTGTTTTTT. The translation is CASSGETGGNTPTHLGELFF.